This TCR beta chain is drawn from a study of identical twins. Points from the study as a whole: Excess low generation probability was seen in twin-shared out-of-frame alpha sequences.

Comments on this clonotype: The antigen is unknown. A junction end diverges from the germline sequence, so it may reflect a read error.

TCRdb itself ran the 5' RACE reads through MiXCR, one entry per CDR3 protein. The sample has roughly 1,500,000 distinct CDR3 sequences, about 32% seen once; the top ten hold 0.25% to 0.3%. The specimen sequenced was cord blood. This clonotype was obtained from a newborn girl in good health.

The CDR3: CAGSERVVYTGELFF. CDR3 DNA sequence: TGTGCCGGCAGTGAAAGGGTCGTTTACACCGGGGAGCTGTTTTTT. The rearrangement uses TRBV2 and TRBJ2-2; the D is unclear. The CDR3 has 15 residues. Germline V CDR1 and CDR2: SNHLY, FYNNEI.